The rows below give T cell receptor beta chains drawn from one sample of a study of neurological immune-mediated disorders. TCRdb reanalysed the 5' RACE reads using MiXCR and keeps one entry per CDR3 protein. The data contain around 64,000 distinct CDR3 sequences, 2.5% to 4% of them singletons. The sequencing input was PBMCs. These receptors were collected from a woman aged 50 to 60 with multiple sclerosis. Both conserved end residues are part of each CDR3. D genes are given only for firm matches. The size field reads once, few or many counts, or a class when the clone is expanded.

>many|-|TRBJ1-2|TRBV5-1
TGCGCCAGCAGCTTGGACAGGGTACGAGACTATGGCTACACCTTC
CASSLDRVRDYGYTF
>many|TRBD1|TRBJ2-1|TRBV7-3
TGTGCCAGCAGCCCCATTAGACAGGGGCGGTTCAATGAGCAGTTCTTC
CASSPIRQGRFNEQFF
>many|TRBD1|TRBJ2-2|TRBV19
TGTGCCAGTAGTAAACAGGGGTACACCGGGGAGCTGTTTTTT
CASSKQGYTGELFF
>many|TRBD2|TRBJ2-1|TRBV20-1
TGCAGTGCTAGAGGGACTAGCGGGAGGGGAGGGCGGTACAATGAGCAGTTCTTC
CSARGTSGRGGRYNEQFF
>many|-|TRBJ1-5|TRBV20-1
TGCAGTGCTAGAGATCGGAGGCAGGGAAATCAGCCCCAGCATTTT
CSARDRRQGNQPQHF
>few|TRBD1|TRBJ2-1|TRBV9
TGTGCCAGCAGCGTAGATGGACAGGGGGCTGATGAGCAGTTCTTC
CASSVDGQGADEQFF
>many|TRBD1|TRBJ1-4|TRBV7-8
TGTGCCAGCAGCGAACCCGGGACAGCTCGAAAACTGTTTTTT
CASSEPGTARKLFF
>many|-|TRBJ2-6|TRBV27
TGTGCCAGCAGCCCCCTTGGGACTCACCTCTCTGGGGCCAACGTCCTGACTTTC
CASSPLGTHLSGANVLTF
>many|-|TRBJ2-7|TRBV6-2/TRBV6-3
TGTGCCAGCAGCTCCGGGGGTAGGGCCTACGAGCAGTACTTC
CASSSGGRAYEQYF
>many|-|TRBJ2-5|TRBV7-2
TGTGCCAGCAGCTTAGATCTGACTAGACTCAGGCAAGGCTCCGTCCAAGAGACCCAGTACTTC
CASSLDLTRLRQGSVQETQYF
>medium-sized|TRBD2|TRBJ2-1|TRBV7-9
TGTGCCAGCAGCTTAGTATCCAGAGGACTAGCGGACCCCAACCCCTCCTACAATGAGCAGTTCTTC
CASSLVSRGLADPNPSYNEQFF
>many|-|TRBJ1-4|TRBV7-2
TGTGCCAGCAGCTTAGGGGGCTATAATGAAAAACTGTTTTTT
CASSLGGYNEKLFF
>many|-|TRBJ2-2|TRBV6-5
TGTGCCAGCAGTTTGGACAGAACCGGGGAGCTGTTTTTT
CASSLDRTGELFF
>many|-|TRBJ2-2|TRBV7-2
TGTGCCAGCAGCGGCAGGGGCCCCGGGGAGCTGTTTTTT
CASSGRGPGELFF
>many|TRBD2|TRBJ2-3|TRBV2
TGTGCCAGCAGTGCCGGGGGGGCAGATACGCAGTATTTT
CASSAGGADTQYF
>many|TRBD1|TRBJ1-2|TRBV5-1
TGCGCCAGCAGCTTGGATGGGACAGGGGCCTTCTATGGCTACACCTTC
CASSLDGTGAFYGYTF
>many|-|TRBJ1-5|TRBV20-1
TGCAGTGCTAGAGATATCAGTTTGAATCAGCCCCAGCATTTT
CSARDISLNQPQHF
>many|TRBD2|TRBJ2-5|TRBV5-1
TGCGCCAGCAGCCAGCCGGGACTAGCGGGAGTGGAGACCCAGTACTTC
CASSQPGLAGVETQYF
>many|-|TRBJ2-1|TRBV6-6
TGTGCCAGCAGCCAAGCGTCGAATGAGCAGTTCTTC
CASSQASNEQFF
>many|-|TRBJ2-5|TRBV5-6
TGTGCCAGCAGTCGTCAGGGAGCTGGGGAGACCCAGTACTTC
CASSRQGAGETQYF
>many|-|TRBJ2-1|TRBV29-1
TGCAGCGGGTTAGGCTCCGGGACAACTGACAATGAGCAGTTCTTC
CSGLGSGTTDNEQFF
>many|TRBD2|TRBJ2-5|TRBV6-2/TRBV6-3
TGTGCCATCGGACTAGCTGAGACCCAGTACTTC
CAIGLAETQYF
>many|TRBD2|TRBJ2-1|TRBV12-3/TRBV12-4
TGTGCCAGCAGTTTAGTCCCACTAGCGGCCACCTACAATGAGCAGTTCTTC
CASSLVPLAATYNEQFF
>few|TRBD1|TRBJ1-4|TRBV6-6
TGTGCCAGCTCCGACAGGGGTCGAGAAAAACTGTTTTTT
CASSDRGREKLFF
>many|TRBD2|TRBJ2-3|TRBV5-1
TGCGCCAGCATTAGGGCGGGAGGCACAGATACGCAGTATTTT
CASIRAGGTDTQYF
>many|-|TRBJ1-6|TRBV2
TGTGCCAGCAACCCGCCGGACTATAATTCACCCCTCCACTTT
CASNPPDYNSPLHF
>medium-sized|-|TRBJ2-3|TRBV15
TGTGCCACCAGCAGTGGAGGGGGGGCCACAGATACGCAGTATTTT
CATSSGGGATDTQYF
>few|-|TRBJ1-5|TRBV20-1
TGCAGTGCTAGGGGGGCGTGGGGGAGTGGTAAGACCCAGAATTTT
CSARGAWGSGKTQNF
>many|TRBD1|TRBJ2-4|TRBV7-2
TGTGCCAGCAGCTACTATTGGGGGACAGAAGGGGGCATTCAGTACTTC
CASSYYWGTEGGIQYF
>many|TRBD2|TRBJ2-3|TRBV20-1
TGCAGTGCTAGTACCGGGACTAGCGTGGATACGCAGTATTTT
CSASTGTSVDTQYF
>many|-|TRBJ2-4|TRBV5-6
TGTGCCAGCAGTGGGCATGGCGGGCCGAATTACTTC
CASSGHGGPNYF
>many|TRBD1|TRBJ1-1|TRBV5-1
TGCGCCAGCAGCTCCGCAGGGGGAGGGAACACTGAAGCTTTCTTT
CASSSAGGGNTEAFF
>many|-|TRBJ2-1|TRBV3-1
TGTGCCAGCAGCCAAGCCAGGCAATCCTACAATGAGCAGTTCTTC
CASSQARQSYNEQFF
>many|-|TRBJ2-7|TRBV20-1
TGCAGTGCTAGAGATCTGGCAGGCCTCTACGAGCAGTACTTC
CSARDLAGLYEQYF